This T cell receptor beta chain was documented in a study of control samples from healthy donors and cancer patients. Trimming stripped 3 bases from V and 6 bases from J, with 2 bases between. Germline CDR1 and CDR2: SEHNR and FQNEAQ (reference sequence). There are 11 residues in the CDR3. Produced via immunoSEQ multiplex PCR; TCRdb's table is partial and in-frame only. The sample holds tens of thousands of clones, more than 75% seen once. The V and J genes are TRBV7-9 and TRBJ2-2; D gene uncertain. This clonotype originated in a man aged 50-60 years with lung cancer. Sequencing input: PBMCs. In DNA form, the CDR3 reads TGTGCCAGCAGCTTTCCCGGGGAGCTGTTTTTT. It codes for CASSFPGELFF.